What follows are 27 T cell receptor beta chains derived from one specimen sequenced in a study of molecular identifiers for immune sequencing clone quantification. TCRdb called the PCR reads again in MiXCR, with one record for every CDR3 protein. The table includes roughly 300,000 distinct CDR3 sequences, roughly 24% detected once. Sequencing was done on a sample of naive CD8+ T cells from blood, with Jurkat cell RNA spiked in. Subset: FACS-sorted CD8+CD4-CCR7+CD45RA+ naive T cells. The receptors come from a human donor in good health. Some libraries in this study had Jurkat cell RNA spiked in.

V is TRBV14 and J is TRBJ1-1, with D unclear. Germline V lookup: CDR1 SGHDN, CDR2 FVKESK. V was pared by 0 bases and J by 4 bases, with 12 bases between. There are 15 residues in the CDR3. CDR3 sequence (DNA): TGTGCCAGCAGCCAAGATGTGGCGAGTGGCACTGAAGCTTTCTTT. Its translation is CASSQDVASGTEAFF.

Note on this clonotype: This may arise from a read error, as a much more abundant clone is one base away. The rearrangement joins TRBV7-2 to TRBJ2-7; D possibly corresponds to TRBD2 (5 bases). Germline values: CDR1 SGHTA, CDR2 FQGNSA. Deletions cut 3 bases from V and 2 bases from J, with 11 bases between. The CDR3 consists of 14 residues. The CDR3 DNA sequence: TGTGCCAGCAGCTTTGCGGGTGCCACCTACGAGCAGTACTTC. Translating it yields CASSFAGATYEQYF.

A note on this clonotype: A much bigger clone sits one base away, suggesting this may be a read error. V is TRBV29-1 and J is TRBJ1-1; 7 nucleotides line up with TRBD1. J gave up 7 bases and V 4 bases, and 12 bases lay outside the gene matches. This CDR3 region has 14 residues. CDR1 SQVTM and CDR2 ANQGSEA come from the germline V gene. CDR3 coding DNA: TGCAGCGTTGGCCCAAAGGGGGCCCCTTTTGAAGCTTTCTTT. As protein: CSVGPKGAPFEAFF. The full variable domain, its missing parts supplied by reference TRBV29-1 and TRBJ1-1, is SAVISQKPSRDICQRGTSLTIQCQVDSQVTMMFWYRQQPGQSLTLIATANQGSEATYESGFVIDKFPISRPNLTFSTLTVSNMSPEDSSIYLCSVGPKGAPFEAFFGQGTRLTVV.

This clonotype has ten or more counts. V is TRBV7-9 and J is TRBJ1-1; unclear D gene. CDR1 is SEHNR and CDR2 is FQNEAQ in the germline V gene (reference sequence). With 1 base removed from V and 5 bases from J, the gap between germline ends came to 8 bases. The CDR3 covers 13 residues. This chain's CDR3 is CASSLEVRTEAFF. The CDR3 nucleotides read TGTGCCAGCAGCTTAGAAGTGCGGACTGAAGCTTTCTTT.

The chain links TRBV29-1 to TRBJ1-1; tentatively, D is TRBD1 (5 bases). This CDR3 has 15 amino acids. The germline gives CDR1 SQVTM, CDR2 ANQGSEA. The V and J ends lost 5 bases and 3 bases respectively, with 19 bases between them. In DNA form, the CDR3 reads TGCAGCGTTTGTGGTGGAGGGGACCGGGACACTGAAGCTTTCTTT. This sequence encodes CSVCGGGDRDTEAFF.

This clonotype was counted ten times or more. The rearrangement joins TRBV6-2 or TRBV6-3 to TRBJ1-5; D ambiguous. The CDR3 spans 14 residues. Germline values: CDR1 MNHEY, CDR2 SVGEGT. With 6 bases removed from V and 1 base from J, the gap between germline ends came to 10 bases. The CDR3 region has the DNA TGTGCCAGCAGCCGCCGGGCGAGCAATCAGCCCCAGCATTTT. Translated, it gives CASSRRASNQPQHF.

This clonotype was counted ten times or more. The chain combines TRBV29-1 with TRBJ2-5, with D perhaps assigned TRBD1 or TRBD2 (6 bases each). This CDR3 has 15 residues. Trimming left V 1 base short and J 5 bases short, with 17 bases between. Per the germline V gene, CDR1 is SQVTM and CDR2 is ANQGSEA. The CDR3 here is CSVEVWGALMETQYF. The DNA for the CDR3 is TGCAGCGTTGAAGTGTGGGGGGCGTTGATGGAGACCCAGTACTTC.

At least ten counts were recorded for this clonotype. This chain joins TRBV14 and TRBJ1-1; D call uncertain. The CDR3 has 14 residues. Germline V gene sequence: CDR1 SGHDN, CDR2 FVKESK. V shed 4 bases and J shed 0 bases, with 9 bases lying between them. The CDR3 protein is CASSRGLMNTEAFF. The CDR3 DNA follows: TGTGCCAGCAGCCGCGGACTAATGAACACTGAAGCTTTCTTT.

There are a few counts of this clonotype. The chain employs TRBV11-2 and TRBJ2-6; D is unresolved. The CDR3 is made up of 15 amino acids. CDR1 is SGHAT, CDR2 FQNNGV, per germline. V was pared by 8 bases and J by 2 bases, with 13 bases between. CDR3 sequence reads: CASGSLRAGANVLTF. CDR3 coding DNA: TGTGCCAGCGGCTCACTAAGGGCTGGGGCCAACGTCCTGACTTTC.

On this clonotype: This clone may be a read error of a much larger clone one base away. The chain joins TRBV5-1 to TRBJ2-7; possibly TRBD1 or TRBD2 for D (5 bases each). Germline assignment: CDR1 SGHRS and CDR2 YFSETQ. The CDR3 length is 17 residues. Trimming took off 1 base at V and 2 bases at J, with 19 bases between the two ends. CDR3 bases: TGCGCCAGCAGCTTGCCGACCTCCGGGACCTCGGCCTACGAGCAGTACTTC. This translates into CASSLPTSGTSAYEQYF.

This rearrangement joins TRBV15 to TRBJ2-7; TRBD1 is a possible D gene (5 bases). The CDR3 loop spans 13 amino acids. The V end was cut by 8 bases, the J end by 0 bases, with 11 bases between. Germline V gives CDR1 LNHNV, CDR2 YYDKDF (reference sequence). The CDR3 sequence: CATSLRDSYEQYF. CDR3 nucleotide sequence: TGTGCCACCTCCCTCAGGGACTCCTACGAGCAGTACTTC.

J is TRBJ2-6 and V is TRBV24-1; D perhaps matches TRBD1 (6 bases). The length of the CDR3 is 21 residues. The germline CDR1 and CDR2 sequences are KGHDR and SFDVKD. V was pared by 3 bases and J by 0 bases, with 23 bases between. The CDR3 sequence: CATSDPSPNDRYDSGANVLTF. The CDR3 coding sequence is TGTGCCACCAGTGATCCAAGCCCTAACGACAGGTACGACTCTGGGGCCAACGTCCTGACTTTC.

This clonotype was detected a few times. The V gene is TRBV19, the J gene TRBJ2-3; no definite D call. Germline values: CDR1 LNHDA, CDR2 SQIVND (reference sequence). Deletions cut 4 bases from V and 2 bases from J, with 13 bases between. The CDR3 has 15 residues. The CDR3 DNA reads TGTGCCAGTAGTACCCTTGGGGTCCACACAGATACGCAGTATTTT. Residues: CASSTLGVHTDTQYF.

The chain has TRBV27 and TRBJ2-7, with TRBD2 identical over 12 bases. The CDR3 covers 15 residues. V was clipped by 7 bases and J by 3 bases; unmatched bases: 7. Germline CDR1 reads MNHEY; CDR2 reads SMNVEV (reference sequence). CDR3 coding DNA: TGTGCCAGCAAACTAGCGGGGGGTGCCGGCTACGAGCAGTACTTC. Amino acid sequence: CASKLAGGAGYEQYF.

The V gene is TRBV6-6, the J gene TRBJ2-3; D might be TRBD1 (5 bases). The germline CDR1 and CDR2 sequences are MNHNY and SVGAGI (reference sequence). The V end was cut by 0 bases, the J end by 4 bases, with 11 bases between. This CDR3 spans 15 amino acids. The CDR3 nucleotides read TGTGCCAGCAGTTACTCGATAGGGGAACCAGATACGCAGTATTTT. This sequence encodes CASSYSIGEPDTQYF.

Written as DNA, the CDR3 is TGTGCCAGCAGTTTACACGCCCCCGAGGGCCCTGGAAACACCATATATTTT. It specifies CASSLHAPEGPGNTIYF. The rearrangement links TRBV27 to TRBJ1-3; D gene uncertain. This CDR3 has 17 residues. The germline CDR1 and CDR2 sequences are MNHEY and SMNVEV (reference sequence). Trimming removed 2 bases at V and 2 bases at J, with 16 bases between.

This clonotype occurred a few times. This chain joins TRBV4-1 and TRBJ2-3; no clear D gene. V shed 0 bases and J shed 4 bases, with 17 bases lying between them. The CDR3 contains 17 residues. The germline gives CDR1 MGHRA, CDR2 YSYEKL. The CDR3 DNA is TGCGCCAGCAGCCAAGATCGAAGCCGTAAGGTTGCAGATACGCAGTATTTT. Protein product: CASSQDRSRKVADTQYF.

The rearrangement links TRBV7-9 to TRBJ2-3, with 11 nucleotides matching TRBD2. Trimming cost V 5 bases and J 0 bases; bases outside gene matches: 4. The CDR3 loop spans 16 amino acids. The germline V gene encodes CDR1 SEHNR and CDR2 FQNEAQ (reference sequence). This CDR3 is CASSRLAGYSTDTQYF. The CDR3 DNA follows: TGTGCCAGCAGCCGACTAGCGGGATACAGCACAGATACGCAGTATTTT.

V usage is TRBV20-1 and J usage is TRBJ2-5; the match to TRBD2 covers 7 bases. The V gene end was trimmed by 4 bases and the J gene end by 4 bases; junction bases not matched to a gene: 9. The CDR3 totals 14 residues. Germline V gives CDR1 DFQATT, CDR2 SNEGSKA (reference sequence). The CDR3 loop reads CSAKGLTRLETQYF. CDR3 nucleotide sequence: TGCAGTGCTAAGGGACTAACAAGACTAGAGACCCAGTACTTC.

The genes are TRBV19 and TRBJ2-1, with unresolved D. V dropped 1 base and J dropped 13 bases, with 14 bases sitting between them. The germline CDR1 and CDR2 sequences are LNHDA and SQIVND (reference sequence). The CDR3 is 13 residues long. The CDR3 sequence: CASSIVSNYAQFF. The CDR3 nucleotides are TGTGCCAGTAGTATAGTTAGCAACTACGCCCAGTTCTTC. The full variable domain, its missing parts supplied by reference TRBV19 and TRBJ2-1, is DGGITQSPKYLFRKEGQNVTLSCEQNLNHDAMYWYRQDPGQGLRLIYYSQIVNDFQKGDIAEGYSVSREKKESFPLTVTSAQKNPTAFYLCASSIVSNYAQFFGPGTRLTVL.

The CDR3 coding sequence is TGCGCCAGCAGCCAGGGGGTAGCGGGGGGAAGCCCCTCTTTTTTGGGGCAGTATTTT. Translation gives CASSQGVAGGSPSFLGQYF. V gene TRBV4-1 combines with J gene TRBJ2-3; TRBD2 agrees at 10 bases. V lost 3 bases to trimming and J lost 11 bases; unmatched junction nucleotides: 23. The CDR3 length is 19 residues. CDR1 and CDR2 from the germline V gene are MGHRA and YSYEKL.

This clonotype was detected ten times or more. This chain joins TRBV4-1 and TRBJ2-7; TRBD1 aligns across 10 bases. Germline assignment: CDR1 MGHRA and CDR2 YSYEKL. The CDR3 contains 15 residues. V shed 4 bases, J shed 2 bases, and the junction held 5 bases outside the gene matches. The CDR3 nucleotides read TGCGCCAGCAGCCCAAGCGGGACAGGGGCCTACGAGCAGTACTTC. Encoded protein: CASSPSGTGAYEQYF.

This clonotype came up many times. The V and J genes are TRBV6-6 and TRBJ1-5; D not certain. Germline V lookup: CDR1 MNHNY, CDR2 SVGAGI (reference sequence). The length of the CDR3 is 16 residues. V lost 7 bases and J 3 bases, leaving 19 bases between the germline ends. CDR3 protein: CASTTAKRAPNQPQHF. CDR3 in DNA: TGTGCCAGCACCACCGCCAAGCGGGCTCCCAATCAGCCCCAGCATTTT.

This clonotype was seen a few times. The chain is built from TRBV6-6 and TRBJ1-1; D unresolved. Trimming shortened V by 7 bases and J by 2 bases, and 14 bases separated the two germline ends. Germline CDR1 reads MNHNY; CDR2 reads SVGAGI (reference sequence). The CDR3 has 14 residues. The CDR3 protein is CASTRAGINTEAFF. DNA for the CDR3: TGTGCCAGCACTAGGGCAGGTATTAACACTGAAGCTTTCTTT.

This CDR3 is CASSRGAGVLDTQYF. As DNA, the CDR3 is TGTGCCAGCAGCCGAGGGGCGGGAGTTCTAGATACGCAGTATTTT. The chain combines TRBV7-6 with TRBJ2-3, with 7 bases that match TRBD2. V shed 5 bases and J 5 bases; nucleotides not matched to a gene: 10. Germline-derived CDR1 and CDR2 are SGHVS and FNYEAQ. There are 15 residues in the CDR3.

This clonotype has a handful of counts. The J gene is TRBJ1-5, the V gene TRBV5-6, with no clear D. The V and J ends lost 4 bases and 0 bases respectively, with 11 bases between them. This CDR3 region has 15 residues. Germline values: CDR1 SGHDT, CDR2 YYEEEE. The chain's CDR3 is CASSLRSNSNQPQHF. CDR3 in DNA: TGTGCCAGCAGCCTCAGGTCGAATAGCAATCAGCCCCAGCATTTT.

The rearrangement uses TRBV20-1 and TRBJ2-3; tentatively, D is TRBD2 (6 bases). Trimming left V 8 bases short and J 4 bases short, with 16 bases between. Germline V lookup: CDR1 DFQATT, CDR2 SNEGSKA (reference sequence). There are 13 residues in the CDR3. The CDR3 here is CSPYGGTADTQYF. The DNA of the CDR3 is TGCAGTCCCTACGGCGGGACCGCAGATACGCAGTATTTT.